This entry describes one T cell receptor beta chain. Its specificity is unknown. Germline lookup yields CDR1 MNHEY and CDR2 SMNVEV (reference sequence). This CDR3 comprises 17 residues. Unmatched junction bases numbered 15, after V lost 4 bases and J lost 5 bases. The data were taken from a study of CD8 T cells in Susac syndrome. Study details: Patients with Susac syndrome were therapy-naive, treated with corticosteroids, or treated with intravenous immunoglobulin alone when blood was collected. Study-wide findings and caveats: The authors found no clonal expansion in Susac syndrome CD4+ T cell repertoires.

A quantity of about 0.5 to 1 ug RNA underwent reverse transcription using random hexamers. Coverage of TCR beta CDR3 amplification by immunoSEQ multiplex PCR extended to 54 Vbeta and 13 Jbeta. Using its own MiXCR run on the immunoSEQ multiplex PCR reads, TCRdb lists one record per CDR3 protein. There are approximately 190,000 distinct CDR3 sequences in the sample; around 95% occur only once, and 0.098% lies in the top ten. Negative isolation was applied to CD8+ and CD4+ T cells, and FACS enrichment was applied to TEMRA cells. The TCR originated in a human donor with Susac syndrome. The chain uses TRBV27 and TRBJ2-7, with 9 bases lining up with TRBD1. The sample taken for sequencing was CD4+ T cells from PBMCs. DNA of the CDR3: TGTGCCAGCAGTTCCTACATCCGGGACAGGGAGGACCACGAGCAGTACTTC. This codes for CASSSYIRDREDHEQYF.